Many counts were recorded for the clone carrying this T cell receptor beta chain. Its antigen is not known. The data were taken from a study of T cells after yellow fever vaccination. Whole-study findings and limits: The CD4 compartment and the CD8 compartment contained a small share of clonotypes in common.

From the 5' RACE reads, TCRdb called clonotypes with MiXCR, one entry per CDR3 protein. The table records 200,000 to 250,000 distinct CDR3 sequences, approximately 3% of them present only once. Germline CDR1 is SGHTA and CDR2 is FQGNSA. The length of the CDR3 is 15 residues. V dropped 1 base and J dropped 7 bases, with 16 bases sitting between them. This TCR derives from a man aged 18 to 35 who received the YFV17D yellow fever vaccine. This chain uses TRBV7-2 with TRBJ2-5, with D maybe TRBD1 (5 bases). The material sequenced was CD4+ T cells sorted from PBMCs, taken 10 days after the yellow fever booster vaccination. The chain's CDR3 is CASSLGNWGGGTQYF. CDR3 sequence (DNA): TGTGCCAGCAGCTTAGGGAACTGGGGCGGTGGGACCCAGTACTTC.